This TCR beta chain was sequenced for a study of T cells in Graves' hyperthyroidism and ophthalmopathy. Regions amplified from RNA transcripts were the TCR beta CDR3 regions. HTBI primers were used for first-round RT-PCR of the TCR CDR3. Each CDR3 protein is one row after TCRdb ran MiXCR on the multiplex PCR reads. The sample has around 520,000 distinct CDR3 sequences, about 15% seen once. This TCR was sampled from a woman under 30 with Graves' hyperthyroidism. Input material: blood.

CDR3 loop: CASSYGLASGGNEQYF. The CDR3 coding sequence is TGTGCCAGCAGTTACGGATTAGCTAGCGGGGGAAACGAGCAGTACTTC. The chain carries TRBV6-6 and TRBJ2-7, with TRBD2 matching 10 bases. Germline values: CDR1 MNHNY, CDR2 SVGAGI (reference sequence). This CDR3 contains 16 residues. After removal of 2 bases from V and 5 bases from J, the junction contained 9 bases not matched to a gene.